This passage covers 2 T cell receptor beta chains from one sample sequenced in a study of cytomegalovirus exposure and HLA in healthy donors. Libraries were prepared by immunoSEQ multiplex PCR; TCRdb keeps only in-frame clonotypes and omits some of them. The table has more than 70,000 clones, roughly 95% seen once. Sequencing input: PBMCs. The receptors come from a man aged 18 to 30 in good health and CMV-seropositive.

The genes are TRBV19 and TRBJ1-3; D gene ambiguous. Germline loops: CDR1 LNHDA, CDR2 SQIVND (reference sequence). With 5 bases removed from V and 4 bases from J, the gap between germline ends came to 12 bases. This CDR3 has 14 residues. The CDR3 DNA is TGTGCCAGTAGTTCGGGAGAAGCAGGAAACACCATATATTTT. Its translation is CASSSGEAGNTIYF.

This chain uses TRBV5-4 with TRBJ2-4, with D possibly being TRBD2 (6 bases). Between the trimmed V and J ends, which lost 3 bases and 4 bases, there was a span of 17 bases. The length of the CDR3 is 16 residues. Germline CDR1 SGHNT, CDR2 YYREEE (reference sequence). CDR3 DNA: TGTGCCAGCAGCTCCGGGACTTCCCGTAGAAAAAACATTCAGTACTTC. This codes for CASSSGTSRRKNIQYF.